Listed here is a single T cell receptor (beta chain). Its target antigen remains unknown. Qualities for individual bases were not recorded, and no much larger clone is one base off. The immunoSEQ Assay, a bias-controlled multiplex PCR, was used to amplify TCRbeta CDR3 regions from genomic DNA. Per the source publication's procedure: The number of nucleated cells in each sample was estimated by amplification of reference gene primers within the assay. To quantify the absolute abundance of each unique TCRbeta CDR3 rearrangement, sequence reads were collapsed and filtered. Productive Simpson clonality was computed per sample as the square root of Simpson's diversity index over productive rearrangements. This is the immuneACCESS table as TCRdb keeps it, with only in-frame sequences that have V and J called. A part of the clones is gone; compared with another copy, unresolved V genes explain less than half, and the rest is unexplained. V and J calls and clone size are copied from that table; D and trimming were computed from the DNA. The sample table holds 47,000 or so clones, of which roughly four fifths were seen once. The biggest ten clones account for less than 3% of the sample.

These data come from a study of blood T cell repertoires in COVID-19 (dated by TCRdb to the early 2020s). Background for the entire study: The collaborator samples originated in the United States, Italy and Spain and spanned the acute and convalescent phases of COVID-19. The material from the prospective study consisted of cDNA or gDNA derived from T cells, B-cell-depleted T cells, or PBMCs. Subjects who had been exposed to COVID-19, were actively infected with it, or had recovered from it provided the deeply sampled blood TCRbeta repertoires that made up the dataset. The repertoires were released in a freely available public database meant as a resource for research on the immune response to SARS-CoV-2. The samples were drawn from two sources: the first 160 participants of the ongoing ImmuneRACE study, and some 1,300 subjects contributed by 6 global collaborators. Sample metadata almost always included a de-identified subject ID, COVID-19 status, age in years and sex. Where available, HLA class I and class II types were obtained from metadata supplied by the sample provider rather than from assay-based typing.

Each collaborating institution followed its own protocols to collect whole blood in K2EDTA tubes. For TCRbeta analysis, collaborators shipped samples in one of three forms: frozen whole blood, isolated PBMCs, or DNA extracted from either of those sample types. Beyond this particular receptor, the publication reports: Clinical and demographic metadata were provided uncurated, with the amount varying by source and participant.

Here V drops 6 bases and J drops 6 bases, and the junction holds 11 bases not matched to any gene. Looking up the germline V gene (reference sequence) yields CDR1 LNHDA and CDR2 SQIVND. The CDR3 contains 14 residues, cysteine and phenylalanine counted. Only the CDR3 portion is preserved as DNA: 42 bases, with reading frame beginning at the first base. The rearranged chain carries TRBV19 and TRBJ2-7, with 7 central nucleotides matching TRBD1. The sequence was obtained from a woman aged 60-70 years with acute or convalescent COVID-19. Sequencing was carried out using peripheral blood. The CDR3 loop reads CASSRTQNRGEQYF. The DNA reads TGTGCCAGTAGCCGAACGCAAAACAGGGGCGAGCAGTACTTC.